Included here is one T cell receptor beta chain sequence, with context. This sample was taken from a study of blood T cells in healthy people across ages. Staff drew 8 to 10 milliliters of peripheral blood from each donor. V was clipped by 6 bases and J by 2 bases, with 9 bases between them. This CDR3 is built from 13 residues. Looked up from germline, CDR1 is SNHLY and CDR2 is FYNNEI. A second 7 to 11 cycle PCR used barcoded and J-beta primers. Researchers report that a template-switch adaptor with 12 random nucleotides tagged each cDNA molecule. A single record per CDR3 protein comes from TCRdb applying MiXCR to the 5' RACE reads. The sample carries about 1.5 million distinct CDR3 sequences, approximately 43% recorded once.

The TCR sequence derives from a woman aged 18-35 years in good health. V is TRBV2 and J is TRBJ2-3; D is undetermined. Sequenced input: blood. CDR3 protein: CASRVGYTDTQYF. CDR3 nucleotide sequence: TGTGCCAGCAGGGTGGGGTACACAGATACGCAGTATTTT.